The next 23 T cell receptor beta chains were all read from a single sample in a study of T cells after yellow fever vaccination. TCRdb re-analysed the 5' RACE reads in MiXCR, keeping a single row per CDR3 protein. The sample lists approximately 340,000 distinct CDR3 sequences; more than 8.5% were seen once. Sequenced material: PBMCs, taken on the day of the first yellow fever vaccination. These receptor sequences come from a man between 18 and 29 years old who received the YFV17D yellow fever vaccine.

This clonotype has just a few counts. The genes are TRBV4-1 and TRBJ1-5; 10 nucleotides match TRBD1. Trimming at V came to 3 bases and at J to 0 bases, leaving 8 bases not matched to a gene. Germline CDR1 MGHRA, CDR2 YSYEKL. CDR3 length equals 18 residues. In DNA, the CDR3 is TGCGCCAGCAGCCAGATCGGACAGGGGGGGAATAGCAATCAGCCCCAGCATTTT. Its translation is CASSQIGQGGNSNQPQHF.

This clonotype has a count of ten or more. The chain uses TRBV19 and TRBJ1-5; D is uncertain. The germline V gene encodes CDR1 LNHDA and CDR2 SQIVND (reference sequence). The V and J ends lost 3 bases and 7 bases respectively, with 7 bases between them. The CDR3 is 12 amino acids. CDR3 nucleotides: TGTGCCAGTAGTATTTACAACCAGCCCCAGCATTTT. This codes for CASSIYNQPQHF.

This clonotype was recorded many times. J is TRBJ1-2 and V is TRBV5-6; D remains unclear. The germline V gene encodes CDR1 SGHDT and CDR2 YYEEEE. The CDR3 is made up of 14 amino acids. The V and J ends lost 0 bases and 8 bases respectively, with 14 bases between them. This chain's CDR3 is CASSLAGRVRGYTF. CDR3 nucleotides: TGTGCCAGCAGCTTGGCCGGTAGGGTACGGGGCTACACCTTC.

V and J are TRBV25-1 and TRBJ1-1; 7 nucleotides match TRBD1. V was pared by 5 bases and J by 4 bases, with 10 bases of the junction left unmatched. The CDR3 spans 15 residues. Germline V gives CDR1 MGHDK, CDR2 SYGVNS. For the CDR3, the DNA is TGTGCCAGCAGTTCATCGACAGGGTGGGTCACTGAAGCTTTCTTT. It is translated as CASSSSTGWVTEAFF.

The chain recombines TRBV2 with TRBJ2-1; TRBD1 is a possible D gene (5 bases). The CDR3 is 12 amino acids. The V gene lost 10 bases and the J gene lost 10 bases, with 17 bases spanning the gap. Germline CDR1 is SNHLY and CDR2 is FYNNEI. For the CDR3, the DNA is TGTGCCACGGACACCGAACAATACGAGCAGTTCTTC. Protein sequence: CATDTEQYEQFF.

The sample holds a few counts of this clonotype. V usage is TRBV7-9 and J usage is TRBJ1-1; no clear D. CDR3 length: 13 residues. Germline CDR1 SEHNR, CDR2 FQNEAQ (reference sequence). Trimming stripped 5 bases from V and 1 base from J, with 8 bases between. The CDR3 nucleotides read TGTGCCAGCAGCGCCCGCACGAACACTGAAGCTTTCTTT. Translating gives CASSARTNTEAFF.

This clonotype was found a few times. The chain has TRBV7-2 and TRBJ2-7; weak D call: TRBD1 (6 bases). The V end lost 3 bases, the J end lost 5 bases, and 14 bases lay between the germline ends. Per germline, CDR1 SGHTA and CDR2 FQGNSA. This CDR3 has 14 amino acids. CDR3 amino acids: CASSLNRVRNEQYF. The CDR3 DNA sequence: TGTGCCAGCAGCTTGAACAGGGTTAGGAACGAGCAGTACTTC.

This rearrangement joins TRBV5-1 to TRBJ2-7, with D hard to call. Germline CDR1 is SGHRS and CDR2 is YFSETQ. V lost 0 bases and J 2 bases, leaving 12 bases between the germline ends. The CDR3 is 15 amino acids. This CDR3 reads CASSLASTNPYEQYF. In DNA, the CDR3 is TGCGCCAGCAGCTTGGCCTCTACAAACCCCTACGAGCAGTACTTC. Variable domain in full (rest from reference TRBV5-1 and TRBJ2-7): KAGVTQTPRYLIKTRGQQVTLSCSPISGHRSVSWYQQTPGQGLQFLFEYFSETQRNKGNFPGRFSGRQFSNSRSEMNVSTLELGDSALYLCASSLASTNPYEQYFGPGTRLTVT.

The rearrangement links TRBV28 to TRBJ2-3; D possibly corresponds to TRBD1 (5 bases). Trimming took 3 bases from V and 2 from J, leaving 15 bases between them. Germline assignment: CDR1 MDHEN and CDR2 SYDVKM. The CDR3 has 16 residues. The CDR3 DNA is TGTGCCAGCAGTTTGGGGTTGTACAGGACCACAGATACGCAGTATTTT. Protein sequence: CASSLGLYRTTDTQYF.

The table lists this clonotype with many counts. CDR3 DNA sequence: TGTGCCAGCAGCTCGGGACAGGGTCTCGCTGGGGCCAACGTCCTGACTTTC. This encodes CASSSGQGLAGANVLTF. The chain joins TRBV7-9 to TRBJ2-6; the match to TRBD1 covers 9 bases. The germline V gene has CDR1 SEHNR and CDR2 FQNEAQ (reference sequence). Unmatched junction bases numbered 6, after V lost 4 bases and J lost 2 bases. This CDR3 contains 17 residues.

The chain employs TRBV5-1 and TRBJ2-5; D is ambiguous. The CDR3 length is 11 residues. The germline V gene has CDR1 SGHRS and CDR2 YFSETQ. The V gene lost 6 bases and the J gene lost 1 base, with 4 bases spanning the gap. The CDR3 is CASKSQETQYF. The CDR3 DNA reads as TGCGCCAGCAAGAGCCAAGAGACCCAGTACTTC.

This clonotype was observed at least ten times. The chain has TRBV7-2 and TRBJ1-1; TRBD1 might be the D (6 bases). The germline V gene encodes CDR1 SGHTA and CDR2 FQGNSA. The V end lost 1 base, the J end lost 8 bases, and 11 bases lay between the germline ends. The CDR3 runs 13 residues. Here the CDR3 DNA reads TGTGCCAGCAGCTTAGTGCAGGGGCGAGAAGCTTTCTTT. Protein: CASSLVQGREAFF. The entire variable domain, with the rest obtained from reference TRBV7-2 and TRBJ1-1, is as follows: GAGVSQSPSNKVTEKGKDVELRCDPISGHTALYWYRQSLGQGLEFLIYFQGNSAPDKSGLPSDRFSAERTGGSVSTLTIQRTQQEDSAVYLCASSLVQGREAFFGQGTRLTVV.

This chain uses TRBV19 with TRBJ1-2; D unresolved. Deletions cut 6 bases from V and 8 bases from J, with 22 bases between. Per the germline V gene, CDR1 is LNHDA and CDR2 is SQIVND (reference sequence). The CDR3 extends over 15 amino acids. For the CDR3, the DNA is TGTGCCAGTAGCGTCGTGCAGCCCTCGTCGCGAGGCTACACCTTC. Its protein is CASSVVQPSSRGYTF. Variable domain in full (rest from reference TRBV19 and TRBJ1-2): DGGITQSPKYLFRKEGQNVTLSCEQNLNHDAMYWYRQDPGQGLRLIYYSQIVNDFQKGDIAEGYSVSREKKESFPLTVTSAQKNPTAFYLCASSVVQPSSRGYTFGSGTRLTVV.

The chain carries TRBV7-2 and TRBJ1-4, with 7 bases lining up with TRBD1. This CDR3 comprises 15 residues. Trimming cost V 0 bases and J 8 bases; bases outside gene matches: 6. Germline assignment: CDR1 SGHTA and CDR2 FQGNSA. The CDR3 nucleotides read TGTGCCAGCAGCTTAGCCCGACAGGGTGGGGAAAAACTGTTTTTT. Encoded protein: CASSLARQGGEKLFF.

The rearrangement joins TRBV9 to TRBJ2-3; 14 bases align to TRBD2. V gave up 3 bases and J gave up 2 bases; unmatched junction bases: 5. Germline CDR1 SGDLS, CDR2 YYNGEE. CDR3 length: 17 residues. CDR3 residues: CASSALTSGGATDTQYF. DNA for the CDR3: TGTGCCAGCAGCGCCCTGACTAGCGGGGGGGCCACAGATACGCAGTATTTT.

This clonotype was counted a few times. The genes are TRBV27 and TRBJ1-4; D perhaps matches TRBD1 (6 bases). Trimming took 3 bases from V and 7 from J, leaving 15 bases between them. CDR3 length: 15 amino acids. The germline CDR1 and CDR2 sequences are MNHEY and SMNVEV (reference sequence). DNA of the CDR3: TGTGCCAGCAGTTTTAAGAGGGGGAGAGGTGAAAAACTGTTTTTT. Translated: CASSFKRGRGEKLFF. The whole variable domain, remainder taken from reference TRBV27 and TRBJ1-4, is EAQVTQNPRYLITVTGKKLTVTCSQNMNHEYMSWYRQDPGLGLRQIYYSMNVEVTDKGDVPEGYKVSRKEKRNFPLILESPSPNQTSLYFCASSFKRGRGEKLFFGSGTQLSVL.

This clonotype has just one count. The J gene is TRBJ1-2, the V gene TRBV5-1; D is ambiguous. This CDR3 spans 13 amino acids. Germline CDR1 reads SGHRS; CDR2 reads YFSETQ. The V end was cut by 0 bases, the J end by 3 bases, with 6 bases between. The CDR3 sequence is CASSLDIYYGYTF. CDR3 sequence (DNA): TGCGCCAGCAGCTTGGATATCTACTATGGCTACACCTTC.

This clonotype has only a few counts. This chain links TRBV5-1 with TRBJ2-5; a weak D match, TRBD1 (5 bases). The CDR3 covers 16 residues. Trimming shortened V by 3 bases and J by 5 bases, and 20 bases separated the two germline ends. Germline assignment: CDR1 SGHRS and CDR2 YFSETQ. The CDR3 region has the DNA TGCGCCAGCAGCTACCTTTCGGGCAGGGAAAGGGAGACCCAGTACTTC. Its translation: CASSYLSGRERETQYF.

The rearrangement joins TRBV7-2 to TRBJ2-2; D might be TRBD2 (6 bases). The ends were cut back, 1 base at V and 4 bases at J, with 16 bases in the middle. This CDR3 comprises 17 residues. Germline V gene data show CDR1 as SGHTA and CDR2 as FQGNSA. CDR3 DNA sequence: TGTGCCAGCAGCTTAGTCCGGCTAGCGTTCAGCACCGGGGAGCTGTTTTTT. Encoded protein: CASSLVRLAFSTGELFF.

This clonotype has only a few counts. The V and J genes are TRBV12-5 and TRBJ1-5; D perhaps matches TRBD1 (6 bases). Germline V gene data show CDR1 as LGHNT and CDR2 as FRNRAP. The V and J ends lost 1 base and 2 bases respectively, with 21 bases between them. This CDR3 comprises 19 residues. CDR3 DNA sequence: TGTGCTAGTGGTTTGGAGGAGGGATACAGGGCGGGGGGCAATCAGCCCCAGCATTTT. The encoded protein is CASGLEEGYRAGGNQPQHF. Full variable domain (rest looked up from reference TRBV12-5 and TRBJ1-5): DARVTQTPRHKVTEMGQEVTMRCQPILGHNTVFWYRQTMMQGLELLAYFRNRAPLDDSGMPKDRFSAEMPDATLATLKIQPSEPRDSAVYFCASGLEEGYRAGGNQPQHFGDGTRLSIL.

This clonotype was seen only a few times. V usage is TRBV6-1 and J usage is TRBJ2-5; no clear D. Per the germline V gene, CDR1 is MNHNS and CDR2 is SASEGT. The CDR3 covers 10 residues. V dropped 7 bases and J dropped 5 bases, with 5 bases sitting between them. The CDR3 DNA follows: TGTGCCAGCACTAGGGAGACCCAGTACTTC. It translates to CASTRETQYF.

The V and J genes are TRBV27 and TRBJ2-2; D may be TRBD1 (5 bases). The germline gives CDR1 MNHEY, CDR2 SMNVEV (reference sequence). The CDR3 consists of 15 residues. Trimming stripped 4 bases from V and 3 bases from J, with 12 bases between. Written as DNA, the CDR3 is TGTGCCAGCAGTTCGATCCAGGGTTACACCGGGGAGCTGTTTTTT. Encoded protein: CASSSIQGYTGELFF.

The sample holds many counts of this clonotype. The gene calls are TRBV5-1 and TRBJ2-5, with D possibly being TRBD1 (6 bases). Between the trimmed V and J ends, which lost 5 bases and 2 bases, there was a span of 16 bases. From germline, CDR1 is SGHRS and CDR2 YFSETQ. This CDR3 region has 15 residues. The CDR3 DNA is TGCGCCAGCAGACGAAGCGGACAGCAACAAGAGACCCAGTACTTC. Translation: CASRRSGQQQETQYF.